Given below is one T cell receptor beta chain in context. The antigen this receptor binds is unknown. At one end the junction does not follow the germline gene, possibly because of a read error. This sample stems from a study of blood T cell repertoires in COVID-19 (dated by TCRdb to 2019 to 2021). With regard to the full study: Collaborator samples came from the United States, Italy and Spain and covered acute and convalescent phases of COVID-19. The material from the prospective study consisted of cDNA or gDNA derived from T cells, B-cell-depleted T cells, or PBMCs. Deeply sampled blood TCRbeta repertoires from subjects exposed to, actively infected with, or recovered from COVID-19 were included in the dataset. A freely available public database, intended as a resource for researchers studying the immune response to SARS-CoV-2, is where the repertoires were released. Samples came from the ongoing ImmuneRACE study (first 160 participants) plus 1,254 subjects from 6 global collaborators. Nearly every sample came with metadata listing a de-identified subject ID, COVID-19 status, age in years and sex. HLA class I and class II types, where available, came from metadata supplied by the sample provider rather than from assay-based typing. Results the study describes overall, beyond this receptor: Clinical and demographic metadata were provided uncurated, with the amount varying by source and participant.

TCRbeta CDR3 regions were amplified from genomic DNA by means of the immunoSEQ Assay, a bias-controlled multiplex PCR. The published analysis was carried out like this. Nucleated cell counts per sample were estimated from amplification of reference gene primers within the assay. To quantify the absolute abundance of each unique TCRbeta CDR3 rearrangement, sequence reads were collapsed and filtered. Productive Simpson clonality was computed per sample as the square root of Simpson's diversity index over productive rearrangements. TCRdb holds this immuneACCESS table with in-frame rearrangements only. Some clones are missing; in checked studies, unresolved V genes explain under half, and the rest has no known cause. V and J calls and clone size follow that table, whereas D and trimming were derived from the DNA. The sample table records under 50,000 clones; 77% of these occur just once. The ten largest make up about 20% of the sample.

The collaborating institutions used their own protocols to collect whole blood in K2EDTA tubes. For TCRbeta analysis, collaborators shipped samples as frozen whole blood, isolated PBMCs, or DNA extracted from either of those sample types. CDR1 and CDR2 (SGHTA, FQGNSA) derive from the germline V gene. The CDR3 spans 15 residues, from the cysteine through the phenylalanine. Of all the DNA, just the CDR3 is kept, 45 bases in frame from base 1. This TCR derives from a human donor with active or convalescent COVID-19. The donor label of this sample is uncertain. The sequence joins TRBV7-2 to TRBJ1-3; 8 of the junction bases match TRBD1. Sequencing was performed on peripheral blood. CDR3 loop: CASSPMDRAGNTIYF. The DNA sequence is as follows: TGTGCCAGCAGCCCTATGGACAGGGCTGGGAACACCATATATTTT.